This T cell receptor (beta chain) was identified during a study of T cells after yellow fever vaccination. Synthesis of TCR cDNA relied on 5'RACE template switching, which attached a universal primer site and UMIs. TCRdb re-derived calls from the 5' RACE reads in MiXCR, one entry per CDR3 protein. Altogether under 550,000 distinct CDR3 sequences are present, roughly 22% being singletons, with the ten largest covering about a sixth. Only a few counts were recorded for this clonotype. Its antigen is not identified. The CDR3 runs 15 residues. The junction had 10 bases not matched to a gene; V was cut back by 1 base and J by 5 bases. The germline V gene has CDR1 DFQATT and CDR2 SNEGSKA (reference sequence). General study results and limits: FACS-sorted repertoires could contain abundant clonotypes contaminating from the bulk population.

The V call is TRBV20-1, the J call TRBJ2-5; TRBD2 agrees at 7 bases. The sequencing here drew on PBMCs, taken about 21 days after the first yellow fever vaccination. The TCR comes from a man between 18 and 29 years old who received the YFV17D yellow fever vaccine. The CDR3 sequence: CSARVASGDRETQYF. The DNA for the CDR3 is TGCAGTGCTAGAGTGGCCAGCGGGGATCGGGAGACCCAGTACTTC.